The 16 T cell receptor beta chains in this list originate from one sample, sequenced in a study of blood T cell repertoires in COVID-19. Method: immunoSEQ multiplex PCR; TCRdb's copy keeps in-frame clones and lacks some. The table has some 96,000 clones, less than 90% seen once. Specimen: peripheral blood. The source of these receptors is a human donor in a cohort sampled during active COVID-19.

The CDR3 nucleotides read TGTGCCAGCTCACCCCAGGCGTACACTGAAGCTTTCTTT. It yields the protein CASSPQAYTEAFF. The V and J genes are TRBV18 and TRBJ1-1; D remains unclear. The germline gives CDR1 KGHSH, CDR2 LQKENI. Trimming stripped 3 bases from V and 3 bases from J, with 8 bases between. CDR3 length: 13 residues. Full variable domain (rest looked up from reference TRBV18 and TRBJ1-1): NAGVMQNPRHLVRRRGQEARLRCSPMKGHSHVYWYRQLPEEGLKFMVYLQKENIIDESGMPKERFSAEFPKEGPSILRIQQVVRGDSAAYFCASSPQAYTEAFFGQGTRLTVV.

This chain's CDR3 is CSASGPGTSGNEQFF. In DNA, the CDR3 is TGCAGTGCTAGTGGTCCCGGGACTAGTGGCAATGAGCAGTTCTTC. The V call is TRBV20-1, the J call TRBJ2-1; 8 bases map to TRBD2. CDR3 length equals 15 residues. Germline trimming cut 3 bases from V and 6 bases from J; bases unmatched to any gene: 10. Per the germline V gene, CDR1 is DFQATT and CDR2 is SNEGSKA (reference sequence).

The V and J genes are TRBV21-1 and TRBJ1-2. TRBV21-1 is annotated as a pseudogene. The CDR3 length is 14 residues. CDR3 nucleotide sequence: TGTGCCAGCAGCAAATGCGGCCCGATCTATGGCTACACCTTC. This encodes CASSKCGPIYGYTF.

V and J are TRBV28 and TRBJ1-1; 8 bases fit TRBD1. CDR1 MDHEN and CDR2 SYDVKM come from the germline V gene. The V and J ends lost 8 bases and 3 bases, in that order; junction bases with no gene match: 11. The CDR3 has 15 residues. The CDR3 reads CASASGTGLDTEAFF. In DNA, the CDR3 is TGTGCCAGCGCATCCGGGACAGGATTGGACACTGAAGCTTTCTTT. Together with reference TRBV28 and TRBJ1-1, the CDR3 gives the full variable domain: DVKVTQSSRYLVKRTGEKVFLECVQDMDHENMFWYRQDPGLGLRLIYFSYDVKMKEKGDIPEGYSVSREKKERFSLILESASTNQTSMYLCASASGTGLDTEAFFGQGTRLTVV.

The gene calls are TRBV14 and TRBJ2-7; 11 positions agree with TRBD2. The V gene's germline CDR1 is SGHDN and CDR2 FVKESK. Trimming at V came to 0 bases and at J to 5 bases, leaving 3 bases not matched to a gene. The CDR3 runs 15 residues. Written as DNA, the CDR3 is TGTGCCAGCAGCCAAGAACTAGCGGGAGTCCACGAGCAGTACTTC. Its protein product is CASSQELAGVHEQYF.

The sample holds one count of this clone. This chain uses TRBV30 with TRBJ2-7; 9 bases are a match to TRBD1. Germline values: CDR1 GTSNPN, CDR2 SVGIG (reference sequence). V was pared by 0 bases and J by 3 bases, with 9 bases of the junction left unmatched. The CDR3 spans 16 residues. CDR3 region: CAWSVSGQGGVYEQYF. The CDR3 nucleotides read TGTGCCTGGAGTGTATCGGGACAGGGTGGAGTCTACGAGCAGTACTTC.

The chain employs TRBV7-9 and TRBJ2-1, with D tentatively TRBD1 (5 bases). With 6 bases removed from V and 9 bases from J, the gap between germline ends came to 12 bases. Germline V gives CDR1 SEHNR, CDR2 FQNEAQ (reference sequence). The CDR3 has 12 residues. The CDR3 nucleotides read TGTGCCAGCAGTAACCAGGGTACTGAGCAGTTCTTC. It codes for CASSNQGTEQFF.

Regarding this clone: Sequence at one end of the junction differs from germline and may be a read error. The chain combines TRBV2 with TRBJ2-1, with a possible D match to TRBD2 (5 bases). CDR3 length: 13 residues. Looked up from germline, CDR1 is SNHLY and CDR2 is FYNNEI. CDR3 DNA sequence: TGTGCCAGCCGGGATTCATCCTCCAATGAGCAGTTCTTC. It specifies CASRDSSSNEQFF.

This chain uses TRBV29-1 with TRBJ1-1; D unclear. The CDR3 extends over 10 amino acids. The germline V and J ends were trimmed by 4 bases and 6 bases, with 6 bases remaining between them. From germline, CDR1 is SQVTM and CDR2 ANQGSEA. In nucleotides, the CDR3 is TGCAGCGTTGGGCAGTCTGAAGCTTTCTTT. It codes for CSVGQSEAFF.

Here the CDR3 reads CASSRVLAGDGETQYF. In DNA form, the CDR3 reads TGCGCCAGCAGTCGGGTCCTAGCGGGAGATGGGGAGACCCAGTACTTC. This chain connects TRBV5-1 to TRBJ2-5; 10 nucleotides match TRBD2. CDR3 length: 16 amino acids. V trimming: 5 bases; J trimming: 5 bases; junction bases outside the gene matches: 12. Germline V gene sequence: CDR1 SGHRS, CDR2 YFSETQ.

This rearrangement joins TRBV5-1 to TRBJ1-4; TRBD1 is a possible D gene (6 bases). The CDR3 contains 15 residues. Between the trimmed V and J ends, which lost 0 bases and 5 bases, there was a span of 11 bases. Germline V gene data show CDR1 as SGHRS and CDR2 as YFSETQ. This CDR3 reads CASSLALGANEKLFF. The CDR3 bases are TGCGCCAGCAGCTTGGCATTGGGGGCGAATGAAAAACTGTTTTTT.

V is TRBV28 and J is TRBJ2-1; 11 positions agree with TRBD2. This CDR3 is 17 amino acids long. V shed 8 bases, J shed 4 bases, and the junction held 13 bases outside the gene matches. Germline-derived CDR1 and CDR2 are MDHEN and SYDVKM. The CDR3 here is CASPPGLAAGGYNEQFF. For the CDR3, the DNA is TGTGCCAGCCCCCCGGGACTAGCGGCAGGGGGGTACAATGAGCAGTTCTTC.

The table lists this clone with a few counts. The rearrangement links TRBV7-3 to TRBJ1-3; D not resolved. Germline V gives CDR1 SGHTA, CDR2 FQGTGA. V was pared by 2 bases and J by 4 bases, with 12 bases between. The CDR3 spans 15 residues. CDR3 nucleotides: TGTGCCAGCAGCTTAGCACCGGGTCTGGGAAACACCATATATTTT. Amino acid sequence: CASSLAPGLGNTIYF.

This chain uses TRBV7-2 with TRBJ2-5, with D maybe TRBD2 (6 bases). The CDR3 loop spans 15 amino acids. Trimming took off 5 bases at V and 5 bases at J, with 18 bases between the two ends. Germline-derived CDR1 and CDR2 are SGHTA and FQGNSA. CDR3 residues: CASSISGAGGETQYF. The CDR3 region has the DNA TGTGCCAGCAGCATATCCGGGGCAGGAGGGGAGACCCAGTACTTC.

The rearrangement uses TRBV5-1 and TRBJ2-7; 9 bases match TRBD2. V lost 0 bases, J lost 3 bases, and 4 bases stayed unmatched. The CDR3 extends over 15 amino acids. Germline V lookup: CDR1 SGHRS, CDR2 YFSETQ. The CDR3 bases are TGCGCCAGCAGCTTGGATGCGGGAGGGTTCTACGAGCAGTACTTC. Protein sequence: CASSLDAGGFYEQYF.

The V and J genes are TRBV7-2 and TRBJ1-1; 7 bases line up with TRBD1. The CDR3 runs 15 residues. With 1 base clipped from V and 0 bases from J, the junction kept 2 bases outside the gene matches. Germline-derived CDR1 and CDR2 are SGHTA and FQGNSA. CDR3 bases: TGTGCCAGCAGCTTAGTTACAGGGGTGAACACTGAAGCTTTCTTT. It encodes CASSLVTGVNTEAFF. The full variable domain, rest sourced from reference TRBV7-2 and TRBJ1-1, is GAGVSQSPSNKVTEKGKDVELRCDPISGHTALYWYRQSLGQGLEFLIYFQGNSAPDKSGLPSDRFSAERTGGSVSTLTIQRTQQEDSAVYLCASSLVTGVNTEAFFGQGTRLTVV.